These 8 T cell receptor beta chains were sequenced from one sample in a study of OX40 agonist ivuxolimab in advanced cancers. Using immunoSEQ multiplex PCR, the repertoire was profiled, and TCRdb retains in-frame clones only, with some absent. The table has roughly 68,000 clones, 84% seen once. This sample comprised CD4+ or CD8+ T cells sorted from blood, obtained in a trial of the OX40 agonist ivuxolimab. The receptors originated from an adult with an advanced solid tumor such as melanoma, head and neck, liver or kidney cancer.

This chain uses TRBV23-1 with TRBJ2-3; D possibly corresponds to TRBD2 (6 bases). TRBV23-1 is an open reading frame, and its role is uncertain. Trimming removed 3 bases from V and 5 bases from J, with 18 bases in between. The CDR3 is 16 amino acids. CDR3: CASSHRRGGMGDTQYF. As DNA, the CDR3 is TGCGCCAGCAGTCACCGGCGGGGCGGGATGGGAGATACGCAGTATTTT.

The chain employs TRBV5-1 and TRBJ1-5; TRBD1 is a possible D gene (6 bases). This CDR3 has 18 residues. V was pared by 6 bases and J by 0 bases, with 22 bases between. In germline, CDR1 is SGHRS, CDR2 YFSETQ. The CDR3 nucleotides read TGCGCCAGCACCTCCGACAGGCTCAAATATTCTAGCAATCAGCCCCAGCATTTT. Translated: CASTSDRLKYSSNQPQHF.

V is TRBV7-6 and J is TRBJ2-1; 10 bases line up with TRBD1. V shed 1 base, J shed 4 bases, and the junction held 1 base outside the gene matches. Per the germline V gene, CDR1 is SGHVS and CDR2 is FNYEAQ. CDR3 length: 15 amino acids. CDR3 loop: CASSLVGQGYNEQFF. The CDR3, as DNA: TGTGCCAGCAGCTTAGTGGGACAGGGGTACAATGAGCAGTTCTTC.

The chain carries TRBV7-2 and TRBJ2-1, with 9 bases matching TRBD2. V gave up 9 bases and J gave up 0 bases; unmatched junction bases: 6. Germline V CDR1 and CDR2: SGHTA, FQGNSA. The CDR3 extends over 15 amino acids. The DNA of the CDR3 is TGTGCCAGTTTAGCGGGAGCCACCTCCTACAATGAGCAGTTCTTC. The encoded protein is CASLAGATSYNEQFF.

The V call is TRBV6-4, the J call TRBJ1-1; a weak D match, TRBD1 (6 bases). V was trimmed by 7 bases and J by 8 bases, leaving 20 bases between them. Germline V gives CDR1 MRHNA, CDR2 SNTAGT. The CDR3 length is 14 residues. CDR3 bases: TGTGCCAGCAACCGGGAGGCAGGGGCTTCCGAAGCTTTCTTT. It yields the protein CASNREAGASEAFF.

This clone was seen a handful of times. The DNA of the CDR3 is TGTGCCAGCAGCAGCGACAGGGGGCGCGAGACCCAGTACTTC. It translates to CASSSDRGRETQYF. The V call is TRBV7-2, the J call TRBJ2-5, with 10 nucleotides matching TRBD1. Trimming took 5 bases from V and 5 from J; bases not matched to a gene: 5. This CDR3 has 14 residues. The germline V gene has CDR1 SGHTA and CDR2 FQGNSA.

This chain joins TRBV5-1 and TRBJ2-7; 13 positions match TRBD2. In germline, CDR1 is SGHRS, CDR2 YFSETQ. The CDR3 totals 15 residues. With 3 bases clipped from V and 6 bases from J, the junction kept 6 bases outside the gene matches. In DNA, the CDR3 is TGCGCCAGCAGCTCAGAAGGACTAGCGGGAGCCGAGCAGTACTTC. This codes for CASSSEGLAGAEQYF.

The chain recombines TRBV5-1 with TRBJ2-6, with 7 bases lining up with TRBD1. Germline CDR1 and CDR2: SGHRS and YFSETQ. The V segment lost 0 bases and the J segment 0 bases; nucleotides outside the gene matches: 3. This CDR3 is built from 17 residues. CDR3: CASSLEGTASGANVLTF. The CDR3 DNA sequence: TGCGCCAGCAGCTTGGAAGGGACAGCCTCTGGGGCCAACGTCCTGACTTTC.